The 12 T cell receptor beta chains presented below share a single source sample, sequenced in a study of radiation and T cells in renal cell carcinoma. Described time point: baseline pretreatment blood. The treatment was: 15 Gy SBRT to primary tumor, nephrectomy 4 weeks later. Generated by immunoSEQ multiplex PCR, the TCRdb table keeps only in-frame clones and is missing some. The sample records approximately 150,000 clones, 88% being singletons. The sample consisted of blood, taken from a patient whose treatment included radiotherapy and nephrectomy. Every receptor here comes from a woman aged 70 to 79 with renal cell carcinoma.

The rearrangement links TRBV5-6 to TRBJ1-1; D is ambiguous. The CDR3 contains 14 residues. Germline V CDR1 and CDR2: SGHDT, YYEEEE. Deletions cut 0 bases from V and 1 base from J, with 7 bases between. CDR3 sequence (DNA): TGTGCCAGCAGCTTGGATAACAAGAACACTGAAGCTTTCTTT. It encodes CASSLDNKNTEAFF.

This sequence joins TRBV7-9 and TRBJ1-5, with D possibly being TRBD1 (6 bases). Trimming cost V 5 bases and J 4 bases, with 12 bases left between them. CDR1 and CDR2 from the germline V gene are SEHNR and FQNEAQ (reference sequence). This CDR3 is built from 14 residues. CDR3 sequence (DNA): TGTGCCAGCAGCCCCGAAGGGGGGAATCAGCCCCAGCATTTT. The encoded protein is CASSPEGGNQPQHF.

The chain couples TRBV9 to TRBJ2-3, with D maybe TRBD1 (7 bases). Trimming took 0 bases from V and 2 from J, leaving 13 bases between them. This CDR3 contains 16 residues. Germline V lookup: CDR1 SGDLS, CDR2 YYNGEE. The CDR3 nucleotides are TGTGCCAGCAGCGTAGTGGGCAGGGGGGTCACAGATACGCAGTATTTT. Translation: CASSVVGRGVTDTQYF.

The chain uses TRBV7-9 and TRBJ2-7, with D perhaps matching TRBD2 (5 bases). The length of the CDR3 is 12 residues. CDR1 and CDR2 from the germline V gene are SEHNR and FQNEAQ (reference sequence). Trimming took 5 bases from V and 7 from J, leaving 12 bases between them. Written as DNA, the CDR3 is TGTGCCAGCAGCCCCGGGGTCCGGGAGCAGTACTTC. Its protein is CASSPGVREQYF.

In this sample, this clone turned up a few times. The V call is TRBV27, the J call TRBJ1-2; D unclear. The germline V and J ends were trimmed by 7 bases and 0 bases, with 12 bases remaining between them. Germline CDR1 is MNHEY and CDR2 is SMNVEV (reference sequence). The CDR3 is 14 amino acids. In DNA form, the CDR3 reads TGTGCCAGCACTCCTGGACTGCCTAACTATGGCTACACCTTC. Translation: CASTPGLPNYGYTF.

The CDR3 spells CASSLDSGLGANVLTF. The DNA of the CDR3 is TGTGCCAGTAGTTTGGACTCTGGGCTTGGGGCCAACGTCCTGACTTTC. The genes are TRBV19 and TRBJ2-6, with D perhaps matching TRBD2 (5 bases). Trimming took off 5 bases at V and 3 bases at J, with 14 bases between the two ends. CDR3 length: 16 amino acids. Germline V gives CDR1 LNHDA, CDR2 SQIVND (reference sequence).

This clone was found a few times. The rearrangement links TRBV28 to TRBJ1-1; TRBD1 is a possible D gene (5 bases). CDR3 length equals 13 residues. CDR1 and CDR2 (germline): MDHEN, SYDVKM. V shed 7 bases and J shed 5 bases, with 14 bases lying between them. The CDR3 sequence is CASIQGARTEAFF. Here the CDR3 DNA reads TGTGCCAGCATCCAGGGAGCGAGGACTGAAGCTTTCTTT.

This chain uses TRBV28 with TRBJ2-7, with a tentative D call TRBD1 (5 bases). Trimming took off 7 bases at V and 7 bases at J, with 14 bases between the two ends. This CDR3 comprises 12 residues. CDR1 and CDR2 (germline): MDHEN, SYDVKM. CDR3 sequence reads: CASTTQGSEQYF. The DNA of the CDR3 is TGTGCCAGCACTACTCAGGGTTCGGAGCAGTACTTC.

V gene TRBV5-4 combines with J gene TRBJ2-5, with 9 bases lining up with TRBD2. With V trimmed by 4 bases and J by 1 base, 2 bases remained unmatched. CDR1 and CDR2 from the germline V gene are SGHNT and YYREEE (reference sequence). The CDR3 spans 14 residues. The CDR3 here is CASSRLAAQETQYF. The DNA of the CDR3 is TGTGCCAGCAGCCGACTAGCGGCCCAAGAGACCCAGTACTTC.

CDR3 residues: CASSYSGGETQYF. The CDR3 DNA sequence: TGTGCCAGCAGTTATAGCGGGGGAGAGACCCAGTACTTC. The chain has TRBV5-6 and TRBJ2-5, with 9 positions matching TRBD2. V lost 5 bases to trimming and J lost 4 bases; unmatched junction nucleotides: 3. Germline lookup yields CDR1 SGHDT and CDR2 YYEEEE. The CDR3 covers 13 residues.

The genes are TRBV6-6 and TRBJ1-6, with a weak D call TRBD1 (5 bases). V dropped 5 bases and J dropped 11 bases, with 10 bases sitting between them. Germline CDR1 is MNHNY and CDR2 is SVGAGI (reference sequence). The CDR3 extends over 12 amino acids. The CDR3 sequence is CASSRDLPPLHF. Written as DNA, the CDR3 is TGTGCCAGCAGTCGGGACCTCCCACCCCTCCACTTT.

The chain has TRBV2 and TRBJ1-2, with D hard to call. V lost 0 bases, J lost 2 bases, and 7 bases lay in between. Per the germline V gene, CDR1 is SNHLY and CDR2 is FYNNEI. The CDR3 is 14 amino acids. CDR3 DNA: TGTGCCAGCAGTGAAGCGGACGGGAACTATGGCTACACCTTC. Protein product: CASSEADGNYGYTF.